The T cell receptor beta chain under discussion was sequenced for a study of T cell responses to AZD1222 COVID-19 vaccine. Study details: Pooled samples include second doses given at about 4 or 12 weeks. Study results and limitations: There were repertoire samples only from the period after the peak T cell response. Donors were chiefly white British, with a greater number of females, and clonal diversity was perhaps underestimated.

Libraries were prepared by immunoSEQ multiplex PCR; TCRdb keeps only in-frame clonotypes and omits some of them. The sample comprises around 100,000 clones, 80% to 85% of which are singletons, and about 9.5% rests with the top ten. This clone was recorded a few times. Its antigen is undetermined. Germline V gene lookup returns CDR1 LGHDT and CDR2 YNNKEL (reference sequence). This CDR3 contains 15 residues. The trim removed 5 bases at V and 3 bases at J, leaving 4 bases unmatched. The clonotype originates from an adult in good health. Material: peripheral blood, obtained on day 0 of AZD1222 vaccination. The chain has TRBV3-1 (or the pseudogene TRBV3-2) and TRBJ2-1; 10 bases line up with TRBD2. CDR3 protein: CASSLGLAFYNEQFF. The CDR3 coding sequence is TGTGCCAGCAGCTTGGGACTAGCGTTCTACAATGAGCAGTTCTTC.